Listed below are T cell receptor beta chains from one sample, sequenced in a study of shared clonotypes between healthy human individuals. Measured with immunoSEQ multiplex PCR; TCRdb has only the in-frame clones, and not every one. The repertoire consists of roughly 2.5 million clones, with 85% to 95% occurring once and the leading ten covering over 0.12%. Sequenced input: naive CD4+ T cells sorted from blood. All receptors come from a man aged 18-30 years in good health. Each CDR3 is given with its conserved first and last residue.

v_call cdr3_aa
TRBV11-2 CASSLTSGIGNEQFF
TRBV19 CASSAGTGPSTDTQYF
TRBV28 CASSSSTGTYEQYF
TRBV7-9 CASSSLAGESSDTQYF
TRBV4-1 CASSQSSGKSYEQYF
TRBV27 CASSWGTGGSYEQYF
TRBV6-1 CASSAGGTKEAFF
TRBV18 CASSPRIGEGFWDEQFF
TRBV15 CATSLTGYEQYF
TRBV18 CASSPTGVGEETQYF
TRBV14 CASSHYRDTPYEQYF
TRBV18 CASSPGLLETQYF
TRBV14 CASSQDRVRTGELFF
TRBV28 CASSLGGENYGYTF
TRBV4-1 CASSQDEGSGGSHYEQYF
TRBV19 CASGDLTNYGYTF
TRBV6-5 CASMRGTDGNTIYF
TRBV4-1 CASSQDSSSGANVLTF
TRBV27 CASTGRPLGSGALPSYNEQFF
TRBV7-7 CASSPIGPISTGELFF
TRBV6-6 CASSYYYEQYF
TRBV28 CASSLSASGATTDTQYF
TRBV7-9 CASSLILTGPKAEAFF
TRBV6-5 CASSSGGLAVHEQFF
TRBV10-3 CAISESGANTEAFF
TRBV10-3 CAISGTTGNYTQYF
TRBV2 CASLGDRSYNEQFF
TRBV10-1 CAPDRNSGNTIYF
TRBV7-9 CASSPRDRSYNEQFF
TRBV28 CASSLPDSYNQPQHF
TRBV30 CAWSGDPRGTEAFF
TRBV5-4 CASSFDTNYGYTF
TRBV5-1 CASSWGDRGLPYEQYF
TRBV6-1 CASSDSNEQFF
TRBV2 CASSEETSKTDTQYF
TRBV5-1 CASSFRQGEGYTF
TRBV10-2 CASTHRWNTGELFF
TRBV6-5 CASREGQGNTGELFF
TRBV5-5 CASSLSATGAYEQYF